Listed below are T cell receptor beta chains from one sample, sequenced in a study of a mutant IDH1 vaccine in newly diagnosed glioma. TCRdb's copy holds only in-frame clones and misses some; the assay was immunoSEQ multiplex PCR. The sample contains about 30,000 clones, roughly 78% of which appear only once. Antigen specificity for these receptors is unknown. Source: PBMCs, taken from a glioma patient whose treatment included an IDH1 peptide vaccine. These receptors all come from a man between 25 and 39 years old with glioma. Both conserved end residues are part of each CDR3. The D gene is left open where the match is weak. Size is stated for part of the rows, as once, few or many counts, or as a class when the clone is expanded.

>.|TRBJ2-7|TRBV9|.
TGTGCCAGCAGCGTAGTAGCGTCAGTCAGCGCACACGAGCAGTACTTC
CASSVVASVSAHEQYF
>.|TRBJ1-5|TRBV10-3|once
TGTGCCATCAAAGGACGGGAAAATCAGCCCCAGCATTTT
CAIKGRENQPQHF
>.|TRBJ2-2|TRBV6-5|once
TGTGCCAGCAGTCAGGGAGCCGGGGAGCTGTTTTTT
CASSQGAGELFF
>.|TRBJ2-7|TRBV5-1|.
TGCGCCAGCAGCTTGGCAACCGGGGCCTCCTACGAGCAGTACTTC
CASSLATGASYEQYF
>TRBD1|TRBJ1-3|TRBV4-1|.
TGCGCCAGCAGCTACGACAGGGGCACTGGAAACACCATATATTTT
CASSYDRGTGNTIYF
>.|TRBJ1-1|TRBV7-2|.
TGTGCCAGCAGCTTGGACAGTCCTGACCGAGCTTTCTTT
CASSLDSPDRAFF
>TRBD2|TRBJ2-5|TRBV6-5|once
TGTGCCAGCAGCACGACACTAGCGGCAGAGACCCAGTACTTC
CASSTTLAAETQYF
>TRBD2|TRBJ2-1|TRBV19|once
TGTGCCAGCAAGCGACTAGCGGACAATGAGCAGTTCTTC
CASKRLADNEQFF
>.|TRBJ1-2|TRBV5-4|.
TGTGCCAGCAGCTTTTGGGGCGCGGATGGCTACACCTTC
CASSFWGADGYTF
>.|TRBJ1-2|TRBV25-1|.
TGTGCCAGCGTAATTCTAGTCCACGGCTACACCTTC
CASVILVHGYTF
>TRBD2|TRBJ2-2|TRBV9|.
TGTGCCAGCAGCGTAGAGCATATGGGGCGACTAGCGGCGCTTACCGGGGAGCTGTTTTTT
CASSVEHMGRLAALTGELFF
>.|TRBJ1-2|TRBV19|.
TGTGCCAGTAGTATCGCTCGGGACTTTAACTATGGCTACACCTTC
CASSIARDFNYGYTF
>TRBD1|TRBJ1-1|TRBV6-6|.
TGTGCCAGCAGTCGCGACAGGGTGGGGACTGAAGCTTTCTTT
CASSRDRVGTEAFF
>TRBD1|TRBJ1-2|TRBV9|.
TGTGCCAGCAGCTCCCAGGACAGGGCGGAGGGCTACACCTTC
CASSSQDRAEGYTF
>TRBD2|TRBJ2-2|TRBV19|.
TGTGCCAGTAGTATAGCGGGGGGGCGAGCCGGGGAGCTGTTTTTT
CASSIAGGRAGELFF
>TRBD1|TRBJ1-1|TRBV27|few
TGTGCCAGCAGTTTGGTTCCAGGGGGTAGTGACAACACTGAAGCTTTCTTT
CASSLVPGGSDNTEAFF
>.|TRBJ2-6|TRBV28|.
TGTGCCAGCAGTTTATTTGACTCTGGGGCCAACGTCCTGACTTTC
CASSLFDSGANVLTF
>.|TRBJ1-2|TRBV19|.
TGTGCCAGTAGTATAGTTCGCTCAAACTATGGCTACACCTTC
CASSIVRSNYGYTF
>.|TRBJ1-1|TRBV5-1|.
TGCGCCAGCAGCTTCGGCCTAACCGAGGGGGGCACTGAAGCTTTCTTT
CASSFGLTEGGTEAFF
>.|TRBJ2-2|TRBV19|.
TGTGCCAGTAGTATTAACCAAGCCACCGGGGAGCTGTTTTTT
CASSINQATGELFF
>.|TRBJ2-4|TRBV5-1|.
TGCGCCAGCAGCTTGGAGCTGGTCGGCAAAAACATTCAGTACTTC
CASSLELVGKNIQYF
>TRBD1|TRBJ2-7|TRBV6-6|.
TGTGCCAGCAGTTACTCCCGGGACAGGCCATACGAGCAGTACTTC
CASSYSRDRPYEQYF
>.|TRBJ1-5|TRBV9|.
TGTGCCAGCAGCGTAGGGTTGAGGGTCGGTCAGCCCCAGCATTTT
CASSVGLRVGQPQHF
>.|TRBJ1-2|TRBV19|.
TGTGCCAGTAGCCAGACGGTTGACTATGGCTACACCTTC
CASSQTVDYGYTF
>.|TRBJ1-5|TRBV7-2|.
TGTGCCAGCAGCTCGCAGGGTGACCAGCCCCAGCATTTT
CASSSQGDQPQHF
>.|TRBJ2-2|TRBV28|.
TGTGCCAGCAGTTTTCCGGCCTTACAGAGAACCGGGGAGCTGTTTTTT
CASSFPALQRTGELFF
>TRBD1|TRBJ1-2|TRBV30|.
TGTGCCTGGAGTGTACAAGGGGGCGCCTATGGCTACACCTTC
CAWSVQGGAYGYTF
>.|TRBJ2-7|TRBV4-1|.
TGCGCCAGCAGCCAAGGAGGTAGCGGAGCCTACGAGCAGTACTTC
CASSQGGSGAYEQYF
>TRBD1|TRBJ1-1|TRBV27|.
TGTGCCAGCAGCAGACAGGGAACGAACACTGAAGCTTTCTTT
CASSRQGTNTEAFF
>.|TRBJ1-1|TRBV19|.
TGTGCCAGTAGCCCGACAAACATGAACACTGAAGCTTTCTTT
CASSPTNMNTEAFF
>.|TRBJ2-1|TRBV15|.
TGTGCCACCAGCTACGGGGCAGGGGAATTGAATGAGCAGTTCTTC
CATSYGAGELNEQFF
>.|TRBJ1-5|TRBV2|.
TGTGCCACCACGGACAGCAATCAGCCCCAGCATTTT
CATTDSNQPQHF
>.|TRBJ2-7|TRBV4-1|once
TGCGCCAGCAGCCAAGATGCCCTGGGACGGCGCTCCTACGAGCAGTACTTC
CASSQDALGRRSYEQYF
>.|TRBJ2-5|TRBV19|.
TGTGCCAGTAGTATATCTGGTAAGGAGACCCAGTACTTC
CASSISGKETQYF
>TRBD1|TRBJ2-4|TRBV7-2|once
TGTGCCAGCAGCTTGCCAGGGGGAAACATTCAGTACTTC
CASSLPGGNIQYF
>TRBD2|TRBJ2-1|TRBV5-4|.
TGTGCCAGCAGCCGCTCAGCGGGAGCCCATGAGCAGTTCTTC
CASSRSAGAHEQFF
>.|TRBJ1-2|TRBV19|.
TGTGCCAGTAGTACCCAGCCGGGACGGAAAAACTATGGCTACACCTTC
CASSTQPGRKNYGYTF
>.|TRBJ1-2|TRBV28|.
TGTGCCAGCAGCCTCAGGGGTGGCTATGGCTACACCTTC
CASSLRGGYGYTF
>.|TRBJ1-1|TRBV29-1|.
TGCAGCGCCCTGGGAGATCTGACTTTCTTT
CSALGDLTFF
>TRBD1|TRBJ2-1|TRBV6-1|.
TGTGCCAGCAGTGAGACGCGGACAGGGGGCCGTTACAATGAGCAGTTCTTC
CASSETRTGGRYNEQFF